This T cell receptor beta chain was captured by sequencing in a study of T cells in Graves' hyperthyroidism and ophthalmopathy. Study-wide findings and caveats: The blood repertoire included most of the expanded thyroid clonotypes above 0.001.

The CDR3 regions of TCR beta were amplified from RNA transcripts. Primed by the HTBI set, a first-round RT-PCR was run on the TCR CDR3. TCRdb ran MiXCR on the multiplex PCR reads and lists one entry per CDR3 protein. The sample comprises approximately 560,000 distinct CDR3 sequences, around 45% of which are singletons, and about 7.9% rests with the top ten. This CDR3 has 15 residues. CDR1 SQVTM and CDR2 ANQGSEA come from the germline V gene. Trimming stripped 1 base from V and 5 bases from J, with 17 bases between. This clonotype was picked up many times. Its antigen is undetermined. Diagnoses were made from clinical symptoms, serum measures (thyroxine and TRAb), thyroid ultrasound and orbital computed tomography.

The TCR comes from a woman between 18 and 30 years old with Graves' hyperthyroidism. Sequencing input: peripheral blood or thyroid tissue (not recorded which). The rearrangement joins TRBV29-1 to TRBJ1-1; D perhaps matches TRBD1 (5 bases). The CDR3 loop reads CSVEVGREGSTEAFF. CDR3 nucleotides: TGCAGCGTTGAAGTAGGCAGGGAGGGAAGTACTGAAGCTTTCTTT.